Shown below are 26 T cell receptor beta chains from a single sample sequenced in a study of graft-versus-host responses after intestinal transplantation. Clones were sequenced by immunoSEQ multiplex PCR, and TCRdb holds only the in-frame ones, with some missing. The sample yields approximately 90,000 clones, around 89% seen once. No antigen is known for these receptors. Sequencing used unstimulated CD4+ T cells sorted from spleen or lymph node cells, obtained before transplant. These receptors were collected from a human donor who was the organ donor for an intestinal transplant.

V gene TRBV9 combines with J gene TRBJ1-6; no clear D gene. V shed 3 bases and J shed 1 base, with 8 bases lying between them. Germline V gene data show CDR1 as SGDLS and CDR2 as YYNGEE. CDR3 size: 15 residues. In DNA form, the CDR3 reads TGTGCCAGCAGCGCGGGTCCGTCCTATAATTCACCCCTCCACTTT. Its protein is CASSAGPSYNSPLHF. The full variable domain, completed using reference TRBV9 and TRBJ1-6, is DSGVTQTPKHLITATGQRVTLRCSPRSGDLSVYWYQQSLDQGLQFLIQYYNGEERAKGNILERFSAQQFPDLHSELNLSSLELGDSALYFCASSAGPSYNSPLHFGNGTRLTVT.

The chain uses TRBV9 and TRBJ2-1; the D gene is possibly TRBD2 (5 bases). This CDR3 spans 10 amino acids. Trimming cost V 8 bases and J 16 bases, with 16 bases left between them. Germline V gene lookup returns CDR1 SGDLS and CDR2 YYNGEE. The CDR3 sequence: CARCLAWRFF. DNA of the CDR3: TGTGCCAGGTGTCTAGCTTGGCGTTTCTTC. The variable domain in full, completed from reference TRBV9 and TRBJ2-1, reads DSGVTQTPKHLITATGQRVTLRCSPRSGDLSVYWYQQSLDQGLQFLIQYYNGEERAKGNILERFSAQQFPDLHSELNLSSLELGDSALYFCARCLAWRFFGPGTRLTVL.

This clone occurred once. The chain is built from TRBV28 and TRBJ1-2; no reliable D call. Trimming removed 8 bases from V and 7 bases from J, with 23 bases in between. The CDR3 consists of 15 residues. Germline CDR1 reads MDHEN; CDR2 reads SYDVKM. Here the CDR3 reads CASDTAGPDFCGYTF. The CDR3 DNA follows: TGTGCCAGCGATACCGCTGGCCCTGATTTCTGTGGCTACACCTTC.

J is TRBJ1-1 and V is TRBV28, with a tentative D call TRBD1 (6 bases). Germline CDR1 is MDHEN and CDR2 is SYDVKM. V was cut by 4 bases and J by 4 bases, with 16 bases left in between. The CDR3 length is 15 residues. This CDR3 reads CASSSRGAETTEAFF. In nucleotides, the CDR3 is TGTGCCAGCAGTTCTCGGGGGGCGGAAACCACTGAAGCTTTCTTT.

This sequence joins TRBV2 and TRBJ2-7; perhaps TRBD1 as D (5 bases). With 7 bases removed from V and 4 bases from J, the gap between germline ends came to 17 bases. This CDR3 has 14 amino acids. Per germline, CDR1 SNHLY and CDR2 FYNNEI. For the CDR3, the DNA is TGTGCCAGCAACAGGCGGACGGTGAGTTACGAGCAGTACTTC. Translation: CASNRRTVSYEQYF.

J is TRBJ1-3 and V is TRBV4-1; TRBD1 might be the D (6 bases). CDR3 length equals 15 residues. The ends were cut back, 3 bases at V and 4 bases at J, with 13 bases in the middle. Germline V gene data show CDR1 as MGHRA and CDR2 as YSYEKL. The DNA of the CDR3 is TGCGCCAGCAGCCATCCCGGGACACGCGGAAACACCATATATTTT. Its translation is CASSHPGTRGNTIYF.

This clone has more than one count but fewer than ten. Other DNA sequences in this specimen translate into the identical CDR3. The rearrangement links TRBV6-1 to TRBJ2-7; D not resolved. The V and J ends lost 9 bases and 3 bases respectively, with 6 bases between them. Per the germline V gene, CDR1 is MNHNS and CDR2 is SASEGT. The CDR3 length is 10 residues. The CDR3 bases are TGTGCCAGTGGCCACTACGAGCAGTACTTC. Protein sequence: CASGHYEQYF.

This CDR3 reads CASSPRELKNEQFF. The CDR3 coding sequence is TGTGCCAGCTCACCGCGGGAACTAAAGAATGAGCAGTTCTTC. This chain joins TRBV18 and TRBJ2-1, with D maybe TRBD2 (6 bases). V dropped 3 bases and J dropped 7 bases, with 13 bases sitting between them. Germline lookup yields CDR1 KGHSH and CDR2 LQKENI. The CDR3 has 14 amino acids.

The gene calls are TRBV28 and TRBJ1-4; 7 bases are shared with TRBD1. The CDR3 has 14 amino acids. The germline CDR1 and CDR2 sequences are MDHEN and SYDVKM. V shed 4 bases, J shed 6 bases, and the junction held 5 bases outside the gene matches. CDR3 amino acids: CASSSGGVDEKLFF. Written as DNA, the CDR3 is TGTGCCAGCAGTTCAGGGGGTGTCGATGAAAAACTGTTTTTT.

This clone occurred once. V and J are TRBV7-8 and TRBJ1-6; perhaps TRBD1 as D (6 bases). Trimming took 4 bases from V and 8 from J, leaving 18 bases between them. Germline CDR1 SGHVS, CDR2 FQNEAQ. The CDR3 is 16 residues long. The CDR3 DNA reads TGTGCCAGCAGCTCCCTGACAGGAACGAGCGATTCACCCCTCCACTTT. Translated: CASSSLTGTSDSPLHF.

The chain has TRBV5-1 and TRBJ1-2, with 8 bases lining up with TRBD1. This CDR3 spans 13 amino acids. V lost 7 bases and J lost 8; bases outside the gene matches: 10. Germline CDR1 reads SGHRS; CDR2 reads YFSETQ. The CDR3 DNA reads TGCGCCAGCCGAGCCCTGACAGGGGTCGGCTACACCTTC. Translating it yields CASRALTGVGYTF. Drawing the rest from reference TRBV5-1 and TRBJ1-2, the complete variable domain is KAGVTQTPRYLIKTRGQQVTLSCSPISGHRSVSWYQQTPGQGLQFLFEYFSETQRNKGNFPGRFSGRQFSNSRSEMNVSTLELGDSALYLCASRALTGVGYTFGSGTRLTVV.

The rearrangement joins TRBV28 to TRBJ2-6, with TRBD1 matching over 8 bases. The germline V gene encodes CDR1 MDHEN and CDR2 SYDVKM. Trimming removed 4 bases from V and 2 bases from J; junction bases left unmatched: 7. The CDR3 extends over 17 amino acids. The CDR3 coding sequence is TGTGCCAGCAGTTACGGGACAGGAACCCCTGGGGCCAACGTCCTGACTTTC. It codes for CASSYGTGTPGANVLTF.

The CDR3 spells CASSRGGGYNEQFF. DNA of the CDR3: TGTGCCAGCAGCCGCGGGGGAGGGTACAATGAGCAGTTCTTC. The rearrangement uses TRBV7-2 and TRBJ2-1; 7 bases align to TRBD2. Germline V gene lookup returns CDR1 SGHTA and CDR2 FQGNSA. The V gene end was trimmed by 5 bases and the J gene end by 4 bases; junction bases not matched to a gene: 5. This CDR3 spans 14 amino acids. The variable domain in full, with the rest retrieved from reference TRBV7-2 and TRBJ2-1, is GAGVSQSPSNKVTEKGKDVELRCDPISGHTALYWYRQSLGQGLEFLIYFQGNSAPDKSGLPSDRFSAERTGGSVSTLTIQRTQQEDSAVYLCASSRGGGYNEQFFGPGTRLTVL.

The rearrangement links TRBV25-1 to TRBJ2-3; the D is unclear. V shed 4 bases and J shed 4 bases, with 15 bases lying between them. This CDR3 comprises 15 residues. Germline assignment: CDR1 MGHDK and CDR2 SYGVNS. The CDR3 nucleotides are TGTGCCAGCAGTGCCTACAAAGACATCTCAGATACGCAGTATTTT. Its translation is CASSAYKDISDTQYF.

The chain is built from TRBV9 and TRBJ1-1; D is undetermined. CDR3 length: 14 amino acids. Germline CDR1 and CDR2: SGDLS and YYNGEE. V dropped 3 bases and J dropped 8 bases, with 17 bases sitting between them. The CDR3: CASSAATDQSEAFF. DNA for the CDR3: TGTGCCAGCAGCGCCGCGACTGACCAATCAGAAGCTTTCTTT.

The V gene is TRBV28, the J gene TRBJ1-1, with TRBD1 identical over 8 bases. V was clipped by 6 bases and J by 2 bases; unmatched bases: 5. The CDR3 sequence is 14 residues long. Germline CDR1 MDHEN, CDR2 SYDVKM. CDR3 sequence (DNA): TGTGCCAGCAGCGAGACAGGGGTAAACACTGAAGCTTTCTTT. It translates to CASSETGVNTEAFF.

The CDR3 spells CASSSIRLAGDLSPDTQYF. CDR3 nucleotide sequence: TGTGCCAGCAGCTCTATACGACTAGCGGGGGACCTTTCCCCCGATACGCAGTATTTT. This chain joins TRBV7-3 and TRBJ2-3, with TRBD2 matching over 12 bases. The CDR3 is 19 amino acids. Germline-derived CDR1 and CDR2 are SGHTA and FQGTGA. With V trimmed by 4 bases and J by 6 bases, 17 bases remained unmatched.

The J gene is TRBJ1-1, the V gene TRBV6-1; D may be TRBD1 (6 bases). Deletions cut 6 bases from V and 12 bases from J, with 17 bases between. This CDR3 has 12 residues. Per the germline V gene, CDR1 is MNHNS and CDR2 is SASEGT. DNA for the CDR3: TGTGCCAGCAGGGAACAGGGAGGAGCGCCTTTCTTT. Encoded protein: CASREQGGAPFF.

The chain is built from TRBV6-5 and TRBJ2-5; TRBD2 matches 10 bases. J gave up 2 bases and V 6 bases, and 3 bases lay outside the gene matches. Germline values: CDR1 MNHEY, CDR2 SVGAGI. The CDR3 extends over 14 amino acids. The CDR3 is CASSLTSGQETQYF. In DNA, the CDR3 is TGTGCCAGCAGCTTGACTAGCGGGCAAGAGACCCAGTACTTC.

V is TRBV5-1 and J is TRBJ1-1; 10 nucleotides align to TRBD1. Germline V CDR1 and CDR2: SGHRS, YFSETQ. The CDR3 covers 17 residues. The V gene end was trimmed by 4 bases and the J gene end by 4 bases; junction bases not matched to a gene: 13. DNA for the CDR3: TGCGCCAGCAGCCGCGGGACAGGGGCGAGAGAAGTCACTGAAGCTTTCTTT. It codes for CASSRGTGAREVTEAFF.

V gene TRBV29-1 combines with J gene TRBJ1-2, with TRBD1 matching over 7 bases. This CDR3 has 11 amino acids. Germline assignment: CDR1 SQVTM and CDR2 ANQGSEA. V lost 4 bases, J lost 8 bases, and 4 bases stayed unmatched. The CDR3 reads CSVGRGRGYTF. Written as DNA, the CDR3 is TGCAGCGTTGGGAGGGGGCGCGGCTACACCTTC.

The chain combines TRBV5-6 with TRBJ2-3; weak D call: TRBD1 (6 bases). This CDR3 is built from 16 residues. V was pared by 0 bases and J by 4 bases, with 15 bases between. In germline, CDR1 is SGHDT, CDR2 YYEEEE. CDR3 sequence (DNA): TGTGCCAGCAGCTTGGTTGGGGCAGGGGACGCAGATACGCAGTATTTT. This codes for CASSLVGAGDADTQYF.

This chain connects TRBV25-1 to TRBJ2-2; 7 nucleotides line up with TRBD1. The CDR3 consists of 17 residues. With V trimmed by 6 bases and J by 1 base, 11 bases remained unmatched. The germline CDR1 and CDR2 sequences are MGHDK and SYGVNS. The CDR3 DNA reads TGTGCCAGCAGCCGCCTCCCAACAGGGGTGAACACCGGGGAGCTGTTTTTT. Translating gives CASSRLPTGVNTGELFF. Using reference TRBV25-1 and TRBJ2-2 for the parts outside the CDR3, the full variable domain is EADIYQTPRYLVIGTGKKITLECSQTMGHDKMYWYQQDPGMELHLIHYSYGVNSTEKGDLSSESTVSRIRTEHFPLTLESARPSHTSQYLCASSRLPTGVNTGELFFGEGSRLTVL.

The rearrangement joins TRBV9 to TRBJ2-1; perhaps TRBD2 as D (6 bases). Germline V gene data show CDR1 as SGDLS and CDR2 as YYNGEE. V lost 0 bases and J 9 bases, leaving 16 bases between the germline ends. The length of the CDR3 is 15 residues. The CDR3 DNA reads as TGTGCCAGCAGCGTAGCTACCGGACTAACGTCTGAGCAGTTCTTC. Translating gives CASSVATGLTSEQFF.

In its sample, this clone was seen once. The J gene is TRBJ2-4, the V gene TRBV5-8, with D perhaps matching TRBD1 (5 bases). The ends were cut back, 2 bases at V and 9 bases at J, with 15 bases in the middle. Germline-derived CDR1 and CDR2 are SGHTS and YDEGEE. The CDR3 length is 14 residues. As DNA, the CDR3 is TGTGCCAGCAGCTTTGCAGGGAAAAAGGGCATTCAGTACTTC. It translates to CASSFAGKKGIQYF.

This sequence joins TRBV12-5 and TRBJ1-6; 8 bases fit TRBD1. The CDR3 loop spans 12 amino acids. V lost 0 bases and J lost 16; bases outside the gene matches: 2. Per germline, CDR1 LGHNT and CDR2 FRNRAP. The CDR3: CASGLVTGGLHF. The DNA of the CDR3 is TGTGCTAGTGGTTTGGTCACAGGGGGGCTCCACTTT. Using reference TRBV12-5 and TRBJ1-6 for the parts outside the CDR3, the full variable domain is DARVTQTPRHKVTEMGQEVTMRCQPILGHNTVFWYRQTMMQGLELLAYFRNRAPLDDSGMPKDRFSAEMPDATLATLKIQPSEPRDSAVYFCASGLVTGGLHFGNGTRLTVT.